This T cell receptor (beta chain) comes out of a study of cytomegalovirus exposure and HLA in healthy donors. General observations from the study: It was shown in a later analysis that HLA-associated TCR beta chains were more clonally expanded than other, equally common chains. HLA alleles were associated with 17,000 or so TCR beta sequences in a later analysis at 0.05 false discovery rate.

Of note for this clone: Its antigen is still unknown.

Germline CDR1 and CDR2: PRHDT and FYEKMQ (reference sequence). The V and J ends lost 5 bases and 5 bases, in that order; junction bases with no gene match: 6. The CDR3 loop spans 14 amino acids. Use of 60 Vbeta and 13 Jbeta primers characterized the PCR. The repertoire was sequenced with immunoSEQ multiplex PCR; TCRdb's copy has only in-frame clones and lacks some. The sample consists of around 85,000 clones, 74% of them appearing once. Sequencing was done on a sample of PBMCs. The clonotype was recovered from a man aged 30 to 39 in good health and CMV-seropositive. The rearrangement joins TRBV13 to TRBJ2-7, with 10 bases matching TRBD2. The CDR3 is CASSGRSGGDEQYF. Written as DNA, the CDR3 is TGTGCCAGCAGCGGGAGAAGCGGGGGGGACGAGCAGTACTTC.